A selection of T cell receptor beta chains follows, all from one sample in a study of cytomegalovirus exposure and HLA in healthy donors. TCRdb's copy holds only in-frame clones and misses some; the assay was immunoSEQ multiplex PCR. Among roughly 68,000 clones listed, about 89% were seen once. Sequences were obtained from PBMCs. The receptors shown here come from a woman between 18 and 29 years old in good health and CMV-seronegative. CDR3s include the opening cysteine and the closing phenylalanine or tryptophan. Each record gives: CDR3 DNA, CDR3 protein, V gene, clone size, D gene, CDR3 length, J gene. A D gene is named only where the DNA matches it firmly. Some rows mark clone size as missing; the rest say once, few, many or name a class of expanded clone.

CDR3 DNA: TGTGCCTGGAGTGGGACAGGGGGCGCTAGGGAAAAACTGTTTTTT
CDR3 protein: CAWSGTGGAREKLFF
V gene: TRBV30
clone size: -
D gene: TRBD1
CDR3 length: 15
J gene: TRBJ1-4

CDR3 DNA: TGTGCCAGCAGCCCCGGGGATTCACCCCTCCACTTT
CDR3 protein: CASSPGDSPLHF
V gene: TRBV7-9
clone size: few
D gene: -
CDR3 length: 12
J gene: TRBJ1-6

CDR3 DNA: TGTGCCAGCAGCATAAGACAGGGGCTGGGCACAGATACGCAGTATTTT
CDR3 protein: CASSIRQGLGTDTQYF
V gene: TRBV5-6
clone size: -
D gene: TRBD1
CDR3 length: 16
J gene: TRBJ2-3

CDR3 DNA: TGTGCCAGCAGTGACCGACTAGCGGGAGCACGCGAGCAGTTCTTC
CDR3 protein: CASSDRLAGAREQFF
V gene: TRBV2
clone size: -
D gene: TRBD2
CDR3 length: 15
J gene: TRBJ2-1

CDR3 DNA: TGTGCCAGCAGTGAATTGTCTAGCGGGAGTGGAGAGCAGTACTTC
CDR3 protein: CASSELSSGSGEQYF
V gene: TRBV6-1
clone size: few
D gene: TRBD2
CDR3 length: 15
J gene: TRBJ2-7

CDR3 DNA: TGTGCCAGCAGCTTAGATATTGGGCTAGCCCCGGGAGATACGCAGTATTTT
CDR3 protein: CASSLDIGLAPGDTQYF
V gene: TRBV11-2
clone size: -
D gene: -
CDR3 length: 17
J gene: TRBJ2-3

CDR3 DNA: TGTGCCAGCAGTGAAGAGATACAGGGGTCCCACTATGGCTACACCTTC
CDR3 protein: CASSEEIQGSHYGYTF
V gene: TRBV6-1
clone size: -
D gene: TRBD1
CDR3 length: 16
J gene: TRBJ1-2

CDR3 DNA: TGTGCCAGCAGCCGGGGGCAGGGGGCGTCCTACGAGCAGTACTTC
CDR3 protein: CASSRGQGASYEQYF
V gene: TRBV7-9
clone size: -
D gene: TRBD1
CDR3 length: 15
J gene: TRBJ2-7

CDR3 DNA: TGCGCCAGCAGCCAGGGACAGGGTTTGACACCCCTCCACTTT
CDR3 protein: CASSQGQGLTPLHF
V gene: TRBV4-1
clone size: -
D gene: TRBD1
CDR3 length: 14
J gene: TRBJ1-6

CDR3 DNA: TGCGCCAGCAGCTTATCAGGGGACTCTGGGGCCAACGTCCTGACTTTC
CDR3 protein: CASSLSGDSGANVLTF
V gene: TRBV5-1
clone size: -
D gene: -
CDR3 length: 16
J gene: TRBJ2-6

CDR3 DNA: TGTGCCAGTACTAATGAGGGCTACGAGCAGTACTTC
CDR3 protein: CASTNEGYEQYF
V gene: TRBV11-1
clone size: few
D gene: -
CDR3 length: 12
J gene: TRBJ2-7

CDR3 DNA: TGTGCCAGCAGGCCTCCGCGAGGGCCCGCTGGCGAGCAGTACTTC
CDR3 protein: CASRPPRGPAGEQYF
V gene: TRBV6-5
clone size: -
D gene: -
CDR3 length: 15
J gene: TRBJ2-7

CDR3 DNA: TGTGCCAGCAGTTACGGGAGGGTCTCCTACGAGCAGTACTTC
CDR3 protein: CASSYGRVSYEQYF
V gene: TRBV6-5
clone size: -
D gene: TRBD2
CDR3 length: 14
J gene: TRBJ2-7

CDR3 DNA: TGTGCCAGCAGCTTAGCGAAGTGGGACACCCACACAGATACGCAGTATTTT
CDR3 protein: CASSLAKWDTHTDTQYF
V gene: TRBV7-2
clone size: -
D gene: -
CDR3 length: 17
J gene: TRBJ2-3

CDR3 DNA: TGTGCCAGCAGAGGGAGATCGGACACCGGGGAGCTGTTTTTT
CDR3 protein: CASRGRSDTGELFF
V gene: TRBV9
clone size: -
D gene: -
CDR3 length: 14
J gene: TRBJ2-2

CDR3 DNA: TGCGCCAGCAGCACGCAGGGACTAGCGGGATTTACAGATACGCAGTATTTT
CDR3 protein: CASSTQGLAGFTDTQYF
V gene: TRBV5-1
clone size: -
D gene: TRBD2
CDR3 length: 17
J gene: TRBJ2-3

CDR3 DNA: TGTGCCAGCAGCCATGGCGGGAGGGCCCGCCAAGAGACCCAGTACTTC
CDR3 protein: CASSHGGRARQETQYF
V gene: TRBV9
clone size: once
D gene: TRBD2
CDR3 length: 16
J gene: TRBJ2-5

CDR3 DNA: TGTGCCAGTCAGCGGACGACGAGATACAATGAGCAGTTCTTC
CDR3 protein: CASQRTTRYNEQFF
V gene: TRBV28
clone size: -
D gene: -
CDR3 length: 14
J gene: TRBJ2-1

CDR3 DNA: TGCAGCGTTGAAAGGGGGCGGGCCGAGCAGTACTTC
CDR3 protein: CSVERGRAEQYF
V gene: TRBV29-1
clone size: -
D gene: TRBD1
CDR3 length: 12
J gene: TRBJ2-7

CDR3 DNA: TGCGCCAGCAGCCAAGTGGGCGGGGGGGAAACTGAAGCTTTCTTT
CDR3 protein: CASSQVGGGETEAFF
V gene: TRBV4-3
clone size: -
D gene: -
CDR3 length: 15
J gene: TRBJ1-1

CDR3 DNA: TGTGCCAGCAGTGAAGTTGGCGTCTCAGGGGAGACCCAGTACTTC
CDR3 protein: CASSEVGVSGETQYF
V gene: TRBV2
clone size: -
D gene: -
CDR3 length: 15
J gene: TRBJ2-5

CDR3 DNA: TGTGCCAGCAGCGCGAACCCCGGGGAGCTGTTTTTT
CDR3 protein: CASSANPGELFF
V gene: TRBV7-3
clone size: -
D gene: -
CDR3 length: 12
J gene: TRBJ2-2

CDR3 DNA: TGCAGCGTTGTTTCCAGTTCCTACGAGCAGTACTTC
CDR3 protein: CSVVSSSYEQYF
V gene: TRBV29-1
clone size: -
D gene: -
CDR3 length: 12
J gene: TRBJ2-7

CDR3 DNA: TGCGCCAGCAGTCGACAGGGAAACTATGGCTACACCTTC
CDR3 protein: CASSRQGNYGYTF
V gene: TRBV4-3
clone size: -
D gene: TRBD1
CDR3 length: 13
J gene: TRBJ1-2

CDR3 DNA: TGCAGCGTTGCCTTGTTAGCACAGGGCACAACGCAGTATTTT
CDR3 protein: CSVALLAQGTTQYF
V gene: TRBV29-1
clone size: -
D gene: -
CDR3 length: 14
J gene: TRBJ2-3

CDR3 DNA: TGTGCCAGCAGTTTCCTAGAGGGCTACGAGCAGTACTTC
CDR3 protein: CASSFLEGYEQYF
V gene: TRBV27
clone size: -
D gene: -
CDR3 length: 13
J gene: TRBJ2-7

CDR3 DNA: TGCAGCGTTTACCAAAAGACGCGGACTAGCGGGAGGGCCGCGCAGACCCAGTACTTC
CDR3 protein: CSVYQKTRTSGRAAQTQYF
V gene: TRBV29-1
clone size: once
D gene: TRBD2
CDR3 length: 19
J gene: TRBJ2-5

CDR3 DNA: TGTGCCAGCAGCTTTTCTAGCGGGGGGGCGAACACCGGGGAGCTGTTTTTT
CDR3 protein: CASSFSSGGANTGELFF
V gene: TRBV7-2
clone size: -
D gene: TRBD2
CDR3 length: 17
J gene: TRBJ2-2

CDR3 DNA: TGTGCCACGGGGACTTATTCCTACAATGAGCAGTTCTTC
CDR3 protein: CATGTYSYNEQFF
V gene: TRBV7-2
clone size: once
D gene: -
CDR3 length: 13
J gene: TRBJ2-1

CDR3 DNA: TGTGCCAGCAGCTTAGAACTAGAGAAAGAGACCCAGTACTTC
CDR3 protein: CASSLELEKETQYF
V gene: TRBV7-9
clone size: -
D gene: -
CDR3 length: 14
J gene: TRBJ2-5

CDR3 DNA: TGTGCCAGCAGCCAAGCGACAGGTCACACAGATACGCAGTATTTT
CDR3 protein: CASSQATGHTDTQYF
V gene: TRBV5-4
clone size: few
D gene: -
CDR3 length: 15
J gene: TRBJ2-3

CDR3 DNA: TGTGCCAGCAGCTTAGGGGTGGCTAGCGGGACCGGGGAGCTGTTTTTT
CDR3 protein: CASSLGVASGTGELFF
V gene: TRBV7-7
clone size: -
D gene: TRBD2
CDR3 length: 16
J gene: TRBJ2-2

CDR3 DNA: TGTGCCAGCAGTGAATCACCCGTAGACAATGAGCAGTTCTTC
CDR3 protein: CASSESPVDNEQFF
V gene: TRBV6-1
clone size: -
D gene: -
CDR3 length: 14
J gene: TRBJ2-1

CDR3 DNA: TGTGCCAGCAGCCCACCCAGGGGACAGGGGATCTGGGAGCAGTTCTTC
CDR3 protein: CASSPPRGQGIWEQFF
V gene: TRBV11-3
clone size: -
D gene: TRBD1
CDR3 length: 16
J gene: TRBJ2-1

CDR3 DNA: TGCGCCAGCAGCTTACTAGCGGGAGTTCCAAATGAGCAGTTCTTC
CDR3 protein: CASSLLAGVPNEQFF
V gene: TRBV5-1
clone size: -
D gene: TRBD2
CDR3 length: 15
J gene: TRBJ2-1

CDR3 DNA: TGTGCCAGCAGCCCAAGACTAGCGGGACCCAAGTACTTC
CDR3 protein: CASSPRLAGPKYF
V gene: TRBV28
clone size: -
D gene: TRBD2
CDR3 length: 13
J gene: TRBJ2-7

CDR3 DNA: TGCGCCAGCAGTGGCATCGATAGCGGGAGTAATGAGCAGTTCTTC
CDR3 protein: CASSGIDSGSNEQFF
V gene: TRBV10-1
clone size: once
D gene: TRBD2
CDR3 length: 15
J gene: TRBJ2-1

CDR3 DNA: TGTGCCAGCAGTCCTATCCCCTGGGGGAGGAGCTCCTACGAGCAGTACTTC
CDR3 protein: CASSPIPWGRSSYEQYF
V gene: TRBV28
clone size: -
D gene: -
CDR3 length: 17
J gene: TRBJ2-7

CDR3 DNA: TGCGCCAGCAGCCTCGGGACTAGCGGGGGGCGGGGAGATACGCAGTATTTT
CDR3 protein: CASSLGTSGGRGDTQYF
V gene: TRBV4-3
clone size: -
D gene: TRBD2
CDR3 length: 17
J gene: TRBJ2-3

CDR3 DNA: TGTGCCAGCAGTTATCCGGGGGTCGGTGGATCCTACGAGCAGTACTTC
CDR3 protein: CASSYPGVGGSYEQYF
V gene: TRBV28
clone size: -
D gene: -
CDR3 length: 16
J gene: TRBJ2-7

CDR3 DNA: TGTGCCTGGAGGAGGGGGGGCCGCACAGATACGCAGTATTTT
CDR3 protein: CAWRRGGRTDTQYF
V gene: TRBV30
clone size: -
D gene: -
CDR3 length: 14
J gene: TRBJ2-3

CDR3 DNA: TGTGCCAGCAGTGGTATGAGGGGGCGTGAGGAAAAACTGTTTTTT
CDR3 protein: CASSGMRGREEKLFF
V gene: TRBV6-1
clone size: -
D gene: TRBD1
CDR3 length: 15
J gene: TRBJ1-4

CDR3 DNA: TGCGCCAGCAGGCCTCAGGAAACTAGCGGTAATGAGCAGTTCTTC
CDR3 protein: CASRPQETSGNEQFF
V gene: TRBV4-1
clone size: -
D gene: TRBD2
CDR3 length: 15
J gene: TRBJ2-1

CDR3 DNA: TGCGCCAGCAGCCAAGAGCTAGCGGGTATGGGGACCGGGGAGCTGTTTTTT
CDR3 protein: CASSQELAGMGTGELFF
V gene: TRBV4-1
clone size: -
D gene: TRBD2
CDR3 length: 17
J gene: TRBJ2-2

CDR3 DNA: TGTGCCAGCAGCCTTGCTAGCGGGGGAAGCACAGATACGCAGTATTTT
CDR3 protein: CASSLASGGSTDTQYF
V gene: TRBV28
clone size: -
D gene: TRBD2
CDR3 length: 16
J gene: TRBJ2-3

CDR3 DNA: TGTGCCAGCAGCCGTAGCGGGGAGGTTGGTACCGGGGAGCTGTTTTTT
CDR3 protein: CASSRSGEVGTGELFF
V gene: TRBV27
clone size: -
D gene: TRBD2
CDR3 length: 16
J gene: TRBJ2-2

CDR3 DNA: TGCGCCAGCAGCCATTTCCCGGACAGGGGCTATGCTGGGGCCAACGTCCTGACTTTC
CDR3 protein: CASSHFPDRGYAGANVLTF
V gene: TRBV4-1
clone size: once
D gene: TRBD1
CDR3 length: 19
J gene: TRBJ2-6

CDR3 DNA: TGTGCCAGCAGGCGGGACAGTCTCCAAGGAAACACCATATATTTT
CDR3 protein: CASRRDSLQGNTIYF
V gene: TRBV6-1
clone size: -
D gene: TRBD1
CDR3 length: 15
J gene: TRBJ1-3

CDR3 DNA: TGCAGCGTGGGTGCTGGGACAGCAAATGAAAAACTGTTTTTT
CDR3 protein: CSVGAGTANEKLFF
V gene: TRBV29-1
clone size: -
D gene: TRBD1
CDR3 length: 14
J gene: TRBJ1-4

CDR3 DNA: TGTGCCTGGCACCTGGGGGGGCTGAACTATGGCTACACCTTC
CDR3 protein: CAWHLGGLNYGYTF
V gene: TRBV30
clone size: once
D gene: -
CDR3 length: 14
J gene: TRBJ1-2

CDR3 DNA: TGCGCCAGCAGTGACCCAAGTCTACAGGGGCGTTATCAGCCCCAGCATTTT
CDR3 protein: CASSDPSLQGRYQPQHF
V gene: TRBV10-2
clone size: -
D gene: TRBD1
CDR3 length: 17
J gene: TRBJ1-5

CDR3 DNA: TGCGCCAGCAGTGAGTCGACAGGGGGCCACGGGAGGGCTTTCTTT
CDR3 protein: CASSESTGGHGRAFF
V gene: TRBV10-2
clone size: -
D gene: TRBD1
CDR3 length: 15
J gene: TRBJ1-1

CDR3 DNA: TGTGCCAGCAGCTTACAGGGGAACAACTATGGCTACACCTTC
CDR3 protein: CASSLQGNNYGYTF
V gene: TRBV11-2
clone size: -
D gene: -
CDR3 length: 14
J gene: TRBJ1-2

CDR3 DNA: TGTGCCATCAGTGAGAGAGAGGAAGGGGCCGGCGAGCAGTACTTC
CDR3 protein: CAISEREEGAGEQYF
V gene: TRBV10-3
clone size: once
D gene: -
CDR3 length: 15
J gene: TRBJ2-7

CDR3 DNA: TGTGCCAGCAGCCAAGGGACTCTCACAGATACGCAGTATTTT
CDR3 protein: CASSQGTLTDTQYF
V gene: TRBV7-2
clone size: -
D gene: -
CDR3 length: 14
J gene: TRBJ2-3

CDR3 DNA: TGTGCCAGTAGTATGGGGACTAGCGGCTCCAATGAGCAGTTCTTC
CDR3 protein: CASSMGTSGSNEQFF
V gene: TRBV19
clone size: -
D gene: TRBD2
CDR3 length: 15
J gene: TRBJ2-1